This T cell receptor (beta chain) was recovered during a study of OX40 agonist ivuxolimab in advanced cancers. The overall study: Males comprised approximately 81% of the group, whose mean age was approximately 60 years (range roughly 20 to 85). Study-wide points: It was also the case that some nonresponders had low normalized T-cell clonal expansion.

This clone was picked up one time. The antigen is undetermined. TCRdb's table, derived via immunoSEQ multiplex PCR, lists solely in-frame clones and lacks some. The sample consists of fewer than 65,000 clones, roughly 80% of them appearing once. The CDR3 spans 14 residues. Germline V CDR1 and CDR2: SGHRS, YFSETQ. V was clipped by 4 bases and J by 0 bases, with 11 bases between them. The material was CD4+ or CD8+ T cells sorted from blood, obtained in a trial of the OX40 agonist ivuxolimab. This chain connects TRBV5-1 to TRBJ2-7; D remains ambiguous. The sequence was collected from an adult with an advanced solid tumor such as melanoma, head and neck, liver or kidney cancer. Written as DNA, the CDR3 is TGCGCCAGCAGCCCCTTCCTGAGCTCCTACGAGCAGTACTTC. This codes for CASSPFLSSYEQYF.